The 30 T cell receptor beta chains given below trace back to one sample, sequenced in a study of Ad26.COV2.S vaccination and SARS-CoV-2 variants. Specified treatment: about 20 received Ad26.COV2.S at low or high dose, single or two shots; about 5 received placebo; per-sample allocation not given. After the first vaccine or placebo injection, samples were drawn on day 63. The data were produced by immunoSEQ multiplex PCR, yet TCRdb's version contains in-frame clones alone and is incomplete. This table has some 350,000 clones, roughly 90% appearing once. The sequencing used peripheral blood, collected in a trial of Ad26.COV2.S vaccine versus placebo. The receptors were gathered from a person aged 18-65 years who received the Ad26.COV2.S COVID-19 vaccine or a placebo.

CDR3 sequence: CASSSEAGGWTDTQYF. Here the CDR3 DNA reads TGTGCCAGCAGCTCTGAAGCGGGAGGATGGACAGATACGCAGTATTTT. The chain employs TRBV7-9 and TRBJ2-3; 9 bases map to TRBD2. The germline V gene encodes CDR1 SEHNR and CDR2 FQNEAQ (reference sequence). The CDR3 runs 16 residues. The ends lost 4 bases at V and 3 bases at J; junction bases unmatched: 8.

The CDR3 region is CASSPTNTEAFF. Written as DNA, the CDR3 is TGTGCCAGCTCACCGACGAACACTGAAGCTTTCTTT. The chain couples TRBV18 to TRBJ1-1, with unresolved D. CDR1 is KGHSH, CDR2 LQKENI, per germline. CDR3 length equals 12 residues. V was trimmed by 3 bases and J by 1 base, leaving 3 bases between them.

V usage is TRBV5-6 and J usage is TRBJ2-3; 7 bases are a match to TRBD1. This CDR3 is built from 16 residues. The germline gives CDR1 SGHDT, CDR2 YYEEEE. Trimming removed 0 bases from V and 3 bases from J; junction bases left unmatched: 7. The CDR3 DNA follows: TGTGCCAGCAGCTTGGTCGCAGGGGGTACGACAGATACGCAGTATTTT. Translated, it gives CASSLVAGGTTDTQYF.

This chain uses TRBV4-1 with TRBJ2-7; 7 bases fit TRBD2. The germline gives CDR1 MGHRA, CDR2 YSYEKL. V gave up 1 base and J gave up 5 bases; unmatched junction bases: 2. This CDR3 has 13 amino acids. CDR3 bases: TGCGCCAGCAGCCAAGGACTAGCCGACGAGCAGTACTTC. This sequence encodes CASSQGLADEQYF.

The chain couples TRBV6-4 to TRBJ1-1; D is unresolved. The CDR3 consists of 12 residues. Germline lookup yields CDR1 MRHNA and CDR2 SNTAGT. V dropped 7 bases and J dropped 11 bases, with 17 bases sitting between them. CDR3 DNA sequence: TGTGCCAGCACTTGCTCGCGCGCTTGGGCTTTCTTT. Translated, it gives CASTCSRAWAFF.

This chain connects TRBV25-1 to TRBJ1-1; 8 bases align to TRBD1. This CDR3 is 15 amino acids long. The trim removed 10 bases at V and 4 bases at J, leaving 14 bases unmatched. Per the germline V gene, CDR1 is MGHDK and CDR2 is SYGVNS. CDR3 loop: CATIRTGWFSTEAFF. In nucleotides, the CDR3 is TGTGCCACCATTCGGACAGGGTGGTTTAGCACTGAAGCTTTCTTT.

The CDR3 loop reads CASSSPGQIGYTF. CDR3 in DNA: TGTGCCAGCAGTTCACCGGGACAGATCGGCTACACCTTC. This chain connects TRBV12-3 or TRBV12-4 to TRBJ1-2, with 7 nucleotides matching TRBD1. Trimming removed 4 bases from V and 8 bases from J; junction bases left unmatched: 7. This CDR3 is 13 amino acids long.

The V call is TRBV9, the J call TRBJ2-1; TRBD2 matches at 7 bases. The CDR3 contains 16 residues. The germline V gene has CDR1 SGDLS and CDR2 YYNGEE. Trimming cost V 4 bases and J 2 bases; bases outside gene matches: 9. The CDR3 coding sequence is TGTGCCAGCAGCAAAGGGACTACCGATACCTACAATGAGCAGTTCTTC. Amino acid sequence: CASSKGTTDTYNEQFF.

The genes are TRBV7-6 and TRBJ2-5; D is unresolved. Germline CDR1 reads SGHVS; CDR2 reads FNYEAQ. The CDR3 is made up of 12 amino acids. V lost 1 base and J lost 5, with 5 bases in between. The CDR3 DNA reads TGTGCCAGCAGCTTAGTTGACGAGACCCAGTACTTC. Translated: CASSLVDETQYF. Together with reference TRBV7-6 and TRBJ2-5, the CDR3 gives the full variable domain: GAGVSQSPRYKVTKRGQDVALRCDPISGHVSLYWYRQALGQGPEFLTYFNYEAQQDKSGLPNDRFSAERPEGSISTLTIQRTEQRDSAMYRCASSLVDETQYFGPGTRLLVL.

The genes are TRBV11-3 and TRBJ2-1, with 7 bases aligning to TRBD1. The germline gives CDR1 SGHNT, CDR2 YENEEA. The CDR3 has 16 residues. Unmatched junction bases numbered 2, after V lost 0 bases and J lost 0 bases. For the CDR3, the DNA is TGTGCCAGCAGCTTAGATTACAGGGGCTCCTACAATGAGCAGTTCTTC. Its protein is CASSLDYRGSYNEQFF. Variable domain in full (rest from reference TRBV11-3 and TRBJ2-1): EAGVVQSPRYKIIEKKQPVAFWCNPISGHNTLYWYLQNLGQGPELLIRYENEEAVDDSQLPKDRFSAERLKGVDSTLKIQPAELGDSAVYLCASSLDYRGSYNEQFFGPGTRLTVL.

The chain carries TRBV28 and TRBJ2-2; 16 bases fit TRBD2. This CDR3 comprises 18 residues. Trimming removed 6 bases from V and 5 bases from J; junction bases left unmatched: 9. Germline loops: CDR1 MDHEN, CDR2 SYDVKM. DNA of the CDR3: TGTGCCAGCAGACCCGGGACTAGCGGGGGGGCTAGGACCGGGGAGCTGTTTTTT. It encodes CASRPGTSGGARTGELFF.

As DNA, the CDR3 is TGTGCCAGCAGTAAGAGGGCAGAATACGAGCAGTACGTC. It codes for CASSKRAEYEQYV. The chain joins TRBV2 to TRBJ2-7; the D gene is possibly TRBD2 (5 bases). CDR3 size: 13 residues. V lost 5 bases, J lost 4 bases, and 12 bases lay in between. Germline values: CDR1 SNHLY, CDR2 FYNNEI.

The chain's CDR3 is CAIRGTDSNQPQHF. CDR3 DNA sequence: TGTGCCATCAGGGGGACAGATAGCAATCAGCCCCAGCATTTT. This sequence joins TRBV10-3 and TRBJ1-5, with 7 bases matching TRBD1. Germline values: CDR1 ENHRY, CDR2 SYGVKD. This CDR3 spans 14 amino acids. The V and J ends lost 6 bases and 0 bases, in that order; junction bases with no gene match: 2.

The V call is TRBV15, the J call TRBJ2-3; D gene ambiguous. Germline CDR1 is LNHNV and CDR2 is YYDKDF (reference sequence). Trimming left V 2 bases short and J 6 bases short, with 12 bases between. The CDR3 is made up of 14 amino acids. This CDR3 reads CATSRQVSTDTQYF. The CDR3 DNA follows: TGTGCCACCAGCAGACAGGTCTCTACGGATACGCAGTATTTT.

The chain is built from TRBV14 and TRBJ1-1; weak D call: TRBD1 (5 bases). The CDR3 has 15 residues. V lost 1 base to trimming and J lost 0 bases, with 9 bases between them. The germline V gene has CDR1 SGHDN and CDR2 FVKESK. CDR3 sequence: CASSQGQPMNTEAFF. The CDR3 DNA follows: TGTGCCAGCAGCCAAGGACAGCCCATGAACACTGAAGCTTTCTTT.

The chain joins TRBV11-2 to TRBJ2-5, with D tentatively TRBD1 (6 bases). The CDR3 is made up of 13 amino acids. The germline V gene encodes CDR1 SGHAT and CDR2 FQNNGV. V was shortened by 5 bases and J by 1 base, with 8 bases between the two germline ends. The CDR3 DNA reads TGTGCCAGCAGCCGACAGGCCCAAGAGACCCAGTACTTC. Amino acid sequence: CASSRQAQETQYF.

V gene TRBV28 combines with J gene TRBJ1-3, with D unclear. V was clipped by 2 bases and J by 5 bases, with 4 bases between them. The length of the CDR3 is 12 residues. From germline, CDR1 is MDHEN and CDR2 SYDVKM. DNA for the CDR3: TGTGCCAGCAGTTTAGAAAGAAACACCATATATTTT. Translated: CASSLERNTIYF.

The chain couples TRBV6-5 to TRBJ1-1; possible D gene TRBD1, 5 bases. The CDR3 totals 13 residues. Per germline, CDR1 MNHEY and CDR2 SVGAGI. The ends were cut back, 6 bases at V and 2 bases at J, with 10 bases in the middle. The CDR3 protein is CASSNTGNTEAFF. The CDR3 DNA is TGTGCCAGCAGCAATACAGGAAACACTGAAGCTTTCTTT.

The gene calls are TRBV4-1 and TRBJ1-4; D not resolved. This CDR3 has 13 residues. With 1 base removed from V and 8 bases from J, the gap between germline ends came to 8 bases. Germline V CDR1 and CDR2: MGHRA, YSYEKL. Here the CDR3 DNA reads TGCGCCAGCAGCCAAGCCGTCAACGAAAAACTGTTTTTT. Protein product: CASSQAVNEKLFF.

CDR3 amino acids: CASSDSNNQPQHF. The DNA of the CDR3 is TGTGCCAGCAGTGACTCGAACAATCAGCCCCAGCATTTT. The chain couples TRBV6-4 to TRBJ1-5; no clear D. From germline, CDR1 is MRHNA and CDR2 SNTAGT. CDR3 length: 13 amino acids. V shed 0 bases and J shed 3 bases, with 3 bases lying between them.

The table lists this clone with a count of one. This chain uses TRBV7-2 with TRBJ1-1; 9 bases align to TRBD1. V lost 4 bases to trimming and J lost 5 bases; unmatched junction nucleotides: 5. Germline V gene lookup returns CDR1 SGHTA and CDR2 FQGNSA. This CDR3 has 14 amino acids. The CDR3 DNA sequence: TGTGCCAGCAGCTCACAGGGGGCTGAGACTGAAGCTTTCTTT. This gives the protein CASSSQGAETEAFF.

This clone was counted at least ten times. The chain employs TRBV6-5 and TRBJ1-2; D unresolved. Germline CDR1 reads MNHEY; CDR2 reads SVGAGI. The CDR3 extends over 12 amino acids. V shed 4 bases and J shed 5 bases, with 8 bases lying between them. The CDR3 DNA is TGTGCCAGCAGTTTCGACTCATATGGCTACACCTTC. It yields the protein CASSFDSYGYTF.

This chain links TRBV5-1 with TRBJ2-1, with 7 bases that match TRBD2. The CDR3 runs 18 residues. The ends lost 3 bases at V and 4 bases at J; junction bases unmatched: 16. The V gene's germline CDR1 is SGHRS and CDR2 YFSETQ. The CDR3 protein is CASSSSFPREYGYNEQFF. CDR3 coding DNA: TGCGCCAGCAGCTCCTCCTTCCCGCGGGAGTACGGGTACAATGAGCAGTTCTTC.

This rearrangement joins TRBV7-9 to TRBJ1-5; D is unclear. V lost 2 bases and J lost 4, with 0 bases in between. The CDR3 is 11 residues long. From germline, CDR1 is SEHNR and CDR2 FQNEAQ (reference sequence). CDR3 nucleotide sequence: TGTGCCAGCAGCTTAAATCAGCCCCAGCATTTT. Its protein product is CASSLNQPQHF.

V usage is TRBV6-5 and J usage is TRBJ1-1; D uncertain. This CDR3 is 12 amino acids long. Trimming stripped 0 bases from V and 7 bases from J, with 6 bases between. In germline, CDR1 is MNHEY, CDR2 SVGAGI. In nucleotides, the CDR3 is TGTGCCAGCAGTTACTCGGACCGTGAAGCTTTCTTT. As protein: CASSYSDREAFF.

The chain uses TRBV19 and TRBJ2-5, with D possibly TRBD1 on 7 matching bases. The CDR3 totals 12 residues. The germline V and J ends were trimmed by 9 bases and 6 bases, with 14 bases remaining between them. CDR1 and CDR2 from the germline V gene are LNHDA and SQIVND (reference sequence). The CDR3 here is CASGGQKQTQYF. CDR3 in DNA: TGTGCCAGCGGGGGACAGAAACAGACCCAGTACTTC.

The gene calls are TRBV7-9 and TRBJ2-7; D perhaps matches TRBD1 (7 bases). CDR3 length: 15 residues. V was cut by 3 bases and J by 3 bases, with 15 bases left in between. Germline assignment: CDR1 SEHNR and CDR2 FQNEAQ (reference sequence). The CDR3 loop is CASSFRRGPIYEQYF. CDR3 nucleotides: TGTGCCAGCAGCTTCCGGAGGGGGCCTATCTACGAGCAGTACTTC. The full variable domain, rest sourced from reference TRBV7-9 and TRBJ2-7, is DTGVSQNPRHKITKRGQNVTFRCDPISEHNRLYWYRQTLGQGPEFLTYFQNEAQLEKSRLLSDRFSAERPKGSFSTLEIQRTEQGDSAMYLCASSFRRGPIYEQYFGPGTRLTVT.

The J gene is TRBJ2-2, the V gene TRBV7-6; a weak D match, TRBD2 (6 bases). Germline loops: CDR1 SGHVS, CDR2 FNYEAQ. The CDR3 is made up of 15 amino acids. Trimming took 1 base from V and 6 from J, leaving 12 bases between them. CDR3 sequence reads: CASSLVGGEAGELFF. For the CDR3, the DNA is TGTGCCAGCAGCTTAGTTGGAGGGGAGGCCGGGGAGCTGTTTTTT.

V is TRBV4-1 and J is TRBJ1-2; D uncertain. The germline V and J ends were trimmed by 0 bases and 8 bases, with 16 bases remaining between them. There are 15 residues in the CDR3. From germline, CDR1 is MGHRA and CDR2 YSYEKL. The CDR3 reads CASSQDLKERRGYTF. In DNA form, the CDR3 reads TGCGCCAGCAGCCAAGATTTGAAGGAACGCCGGGGCTACACCTTC.

Details on this clone: The sample carries other DNA sequences with the same CDR3. The CDR3 protein is CASSPGEKLFF. DNA of the CDR3: TGTGCCAGCTCACCTGGGGAAAAACTGTTTTTT. This chain connects TRBV18 to TRBJ1-4; D is unresolved. Deletions cut 3 bases from V and 8 bases from J, with 4 bases between. This CDR3 contains 11 residues. Germline V gives CDR1 KGHSH, CDR2 LQKENI.